A single sample is the source of the 5 T cell receptor beta chains below, sequenced in a study of T cell responses to AZD1222 COVID-19 vaccine. This table comes from immunoSEQ multiplex PCR, and its TCRdb copy is limited to in-frame clones, with some not included. The sample gives 100,000 to 120,000 clones, around 84% of which show up once; 3.3% is in the top ten. This specimen consisted of peripheral blood, obtained on day 0 of AZD1222 vaccination. These receptors all come from an adult in good health.

This rearrangement joins TRBV30 to TRBJ2-5, with unresolved D. This CDR3 has 14 amino acids. V lost 4 bases to trimming and J lost 0 bases, with 12 bases between them. The germline V gene encodes CDR1 GTSNPN and CDR2 SVGIG (reference sequence). Here the CDR3 DNA reads TGTGCCTGGATCGGAGTTGGGTACCAAGAGACCCAGTACTTC. Its translation: CAWIGVGYQETQYF.

The J gene is TRBJ2-5, the V gene TRBV19; 8 nucleotides align to TRBD1. V trimming: 5 bases; J trimming: 4 bases; junction bases outside the gene matches: 9. The germline V gene has CDR1 LNHDA and CDR2 SQIVND (reference sequence). This CDR3 region has 15 residues. CDR3 DNA: TGTGCCAGTAGTGCCCCAGGGGGCTACGGAGAGACCCAGTACTTC. Residues: CASSAPGGYGETQYF.

This chain connects TRBV5-4 to TRBJ2-1; 7 bases are a match to TRBD2. The V and J ends lost 4 bases and 7 bases, in that order; junction bases with no gene match: 8. CDR3 length: 14 residues. Germline values: CDR1 SGHNT, CDR2 YYREEE (reference sequence). CDR3 protein: CASSPGGGRNEQFF. The DNA for the CDR3 is TGTGCCAGCAGCCCTGGGGGAGGGCGAAATGAGCAGTTCTTC.

The V gene is TRBV30, the J gene TRBJ2-1; 7 nucleotides match TRBD2. Trimming took 3 bases from V and 7 from J; bases not matched to a gene: 6. Per germline, CDR1 GTSNPN and CDR2 SVGIG (reference sequence). This CDR3 contains 13 residues. DNA for the CDR3: TGTGCCTGGAGGTTAGCGGGTATAAATGAGCAGTTCTTC. Encoded protein: CAWRLAGINEQFF.

The chain couples TRBV3-1 (or the pseudogene TRBV3-2) to TRBJ2-3; D gene ambiguous. Looked up from germline, CDR1 is LGHDT and CDR2 is YNNKEL (reference sequence). The CDR3 is 13 amino acids. Trimming stripped 0 bases from V and 9 bases from J, with 10 bases between. The CDR3 DNA is TGTGCCAGCAGCCAAGATCAGGTGTTGACGCAGTATTTT. Translated, it gives CASSQDQVLTQYF.